This T cell receptor (beta chain) was identified during a study of T cells in Graves' hyperthyroidism and ophthalmopathy. Remarks on this clonotype: Its target is not known. One base away lies a much larger clone, so this may be a sequencing read error.

From RNA transcripts, TCR beta CDR3 regions were amplified. The TCR CDR3 was amplified in a first-round RT-PCR using the HTBI primer set. TCRdb re-analysed the multiplex PCR reads in MiXCR, keeping a single row per CDR3 protein. The table includes approximately 620,000 distinct CDR3 sequences, about 15% detected once. Study-wide results and caveats: Separation of ophthalmopathy from stable hyperthyroidism was achieved by a 13 V-J model. Median prediction lead before ophthalmopathy onset was around 6.9 months with the model.

The sample consisted of blood. This receptor was taken from a woman aged 25 to 39 with Graves' hyperthyroidism that later progressed to Graves' ophthalmopathy.

The DNA of the CDR3 is TGTGCCTGGGGGACCAGCGGGATGTCGGGGGCCAACGTCCTGACTTTC. Protein: CAWGTSGMSGANVLTF. V usage is TRBV30 and J usage is TRBJ2-6; 7 bases are shared with TRBD2. Germline V gene sequence: CDR1 GTSNPN, CDR2 SVGIG (reference sequence). The CDR3 is 16 residues long. With V trimmed by 5 bases and J by 4 bases, 11 bases remained unmatched.